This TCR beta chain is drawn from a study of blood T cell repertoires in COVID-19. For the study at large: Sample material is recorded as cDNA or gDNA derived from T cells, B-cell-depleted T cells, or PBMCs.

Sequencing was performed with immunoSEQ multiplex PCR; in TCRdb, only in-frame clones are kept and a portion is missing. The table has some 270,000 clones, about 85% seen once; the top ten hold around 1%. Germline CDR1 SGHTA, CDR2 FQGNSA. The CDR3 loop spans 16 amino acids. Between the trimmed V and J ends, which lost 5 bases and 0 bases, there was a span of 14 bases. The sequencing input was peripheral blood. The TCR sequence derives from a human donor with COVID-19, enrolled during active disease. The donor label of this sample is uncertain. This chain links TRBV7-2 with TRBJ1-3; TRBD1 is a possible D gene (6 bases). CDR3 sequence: CASSARTDSSGNTIYF. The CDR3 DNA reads TGTGCCAGCAGCGCCCGGACGGACAGCTCTGGAAACACCATATATTTT.